The 28 T cell receptor beta chains below were found in one sample sequenced in a study of shared clonotypes between healthy human individuals. Sequenced by immunoSEQ multiplex PCR; TCRdb stores in-frame clones only, minus some. This sample carries roughly 1 million clones, about 75% of them seen once, and the ten largest clones take approximately 1.5%. The material sequenced was memory CD4+ T cells sorted from blood. The subset is: CD45RA-negative fraction. Receptor source: a man between 18 and 29 years old in good health.

The chain joins TRBV7-2 to TRBJ1-2, with TRBD1 matching over 7 bases. The CDR3 runs to 14 residues. Per germline, CDR1 SGHTA and CDR2 FQGNSA. Unmatched junction bases numbered 2, after V lost 4 bases and J lost 0 bases. The CDR3 DNA reads TGTGCCAGCAGCTGGGACAGTTCTAACTATGGCTACACCTTC. Amino acid sequence: CASSWDSSNYGYTF.

This clone was found once. The V and J genes are TRBV5-6 and TRBJ2-1; D not resolved. CDR1 and CDR2 (germline): SGHDT, YYEEEE. The CDR3 sequence is 16 residues long. V lost 0 bases to trimming and J lost 4 bases, with 14 bases between them. Written as DNA, the CDR3 is TGTGCCAGCAGCTTGGCCCAGGTCGGACCATACAATGAGCAGTTCTTC. Amino acid sequence: CASSLAQVGPYNEQFF.

The rearrangement joins TRBV5-8 to TRBJ2-5, with 12 bases identical to TRBD2. Looked up from germline, CDR1 is SGHTS and CDR2 is YDEGEE. Trimming at V came to 2 bases and at J to 5 bases, leaving 16 bases not matched to a gene. This CDR3 is built from 19 residues. The CDR3 nucleotides are TGTGCCAGCAGCTTTAAGACGAGGCTAGCGGGGGGGACGACGGAGACCCAGTACTTC. This translates into CASSFKTRLAGGTTETQYF. The variable domain in full, with the rest retrieved from reference TRBV5-8 and TRBJ2-5, is EAGVTQSPTHLIKTRGQQATLRCSPISGHTSVYWYQQALGLGLQFLLWYDEGEERNRGNFPPRFSGRQFPNYSSELNVNALELEDSALYLCASSFKTRLAGGTTETQYFGPGTRLLVL.

The chain has TRBV14 and TRBJ1-1; 7 bases fit TRBD1. Germline V gene data show CDR1 as SGHDN and CDR2 as FVKESK. After removal of 4 bases from V and 1 base from J, the junction contained 6 bases not matched to a gene. The CDR3 consists of 15 residues. This CDR3 reads CASSPMGQKNTEAFF. The CDR3 nucleotides are TGTGCCAGCAGCCCTATGGGACAGAAGAACACTGAAGCTTTCTTT.

About this clone itself: A read error is likely here: a far larger clone is one base away. The rearrangement joins TRBV28 to TRBJ1-3; D is uncertain. The CDR3 has 11 amino acids. From germline, CDR1 is MDHEN and CDR2 SYDVKM. Trimming cost V 8 bases and J 0 bases, with 2 bases left between them. CDR3 loop: CASRSGNTIYF. Written as DNA, the CDR3 is TGTGCCAGCCGCTCTGGAAACACCATATATTTT. The complete variable domain, with remaining parts taken from reference TRBV28 and TRBJ1-3, reads DVKVTQSSRYLVKRTGEKVFLECVQDMDHENMFWYRQDPGLGLRLIYFSYDVKMKEKGDIPEGYSVSREKKERFSLILESASTNQTSMYLCASRSGNTIYFGEGSWLTVV.

This chain uses TRBV9 with TRBJ1-3, with a possible D match to TRBD1 (6 bases). Germline V CDR1 and CDR2: SGDLS, YYNGEE. Between the trimmed V and J ends, which lost 4 bases and 2 bases, there was a span of 10 bases. The CDR3 is 14 residues long. CDR3 coding DNA: TGTGCCAGCAGCCCAGAGGGGGCTGGAAACACCATATATTTT. It is translated as CASSPEGAGNTIYF. The full variable domain, rest sourced from reference TRBV9 and TRBJ1-3, is DSGVTQTPKHLITATGQRVTLRCSPRSGDLSVYWYQQSLDQGLQFLIQYYNGEERAKGNILERFSAQQFPDLHSELNLSSLELGDSALYFCASSPEGAGNTIYFGEGSWLTVV.

The chain combines TRBV7-9 with TRBJ2-1, with 12 bases aligning to TRBD2. Germline V CDR1 and CDR2: SEHNR, FQNEAQ (reference sequence). This CDR3 is 15 amino acids long. V was clipped by 5 bases and J by 6 bases; unmatched bases: 5. As DNA, the CDR3 is TGTGCCAGCAGCCAGACTAGCGGGGGTGGCAATGAGCAGTTCTTC. Residues: CASSQTSGGGNEQFF.

The genes are TRBV15 and TRBJ2-7; D possibly uses TRBD1 or TRBD2 (5 bases each). This CDR3 spans 13 amino acids. V was cut by 0 bases and J by 12 bases, with 15 bases left in between. Per the germline V gene, CDR1 is LNHNV and CDR2 is YYDKDF (reference sequence). Written as DNA, the CDR3 is TGTGCCACCAGCAGAGATTTTCAAGGGGACCGGTACTTC. This translates into CATSRDFQGDRYF.

This clone appeared a few times. CDR3 coding DNA: TGTGCCAGCAGCTTGGGGGGACTGGTAACCTACGAGCAGTACTTC. Translating gives CASSLGGLVTYEQYF. The chain carries TRBV5-4 and TRBJ2-7; weak D call: TRBD2 (6 bases). Germline V lookup: CDR1 SGHNT, CDR2 YYREEE (reference sequence). V shed 0 bases and J shed 2 bases, with 12 bases lying between them. The length of the CDR3 is 15 residues. The full variable domain, with the rest looked up from reference TRBV5-4 and TRBJ2-7, is ETGVTQSPTHLIKTRGQQVTLRCSSQSGHNTVSWYQQALGQGPQFIFQYYREEENGRGNFPPRFSGLQFPNYSSELNVNALELDDSALYLCASSLGGLVTYEQYFGPGTRLTVT.

V usage is TRBV30 and J usage is TRBJ2-1; no definite D call. There are 13 residues in the CDR3. Trimming shortened V by 2 bases and J by 9 bases, and 14 bases separated the two germline ends. Germline assignment: CDR1 GTSNPN and CDR2 SVGIG (reference sequence). CDR3 amino acids: CAWSLGGTGEQFF. Written as DNA, the CDR3 is TGTGCCTGGAGTCTGGGTGGTACTGGTGAGCAGTTCTTC. The variable domain in full, completed from reference TRBV30 and TRBJ2-1, reads SQTIHQWPATLVQPVGSPLSLECTVEGTSNPNLYWYRQAAGRGLQLLFYSVGIGQISSEVPQNLSASRPQDRQFILSSKKLLLSDSGFYLCAWSLGGTGEQFFGPGTRLTVL.

This sequence joins TRBV10-3 and TRBJ1-6, with 9 bases identical to TRBD1. The CDR3 is 16 amino acids. The V and J ends lost 10 bases and 8 bases, in that order; junction bases with no gene match: 15. Germline values: CDR1 ENHRY, CDR2 SYGVKD. CDR3 loop: CATYDHTGGRDSPLHF. The CDR3 coding sequence is TGTGCCACCTACGACCACACAGGGGGCCGGGATTCACCCCTCCACTTT.

DNA for the CDR3: TGTGCCAGCCTTTGGACAGGGGGCACGTACGAGCAGTACTTC. As protein: CASLWTGGTYEQYF. This chain joins TRBV6-6 and TRBJ2-7; 11 bases agree with TRBD1. The CDR3 sequence is 14 residues long. J was trimmed by 4 bases and V by 8 bases; bases with no gene match: 7. The V gene's germline CDR1 is MNHNY and CDR2 SVGAGI (reference sequence).

The chain uses TRBV9 and TRBJ2-1, with TRBD2 identical over 11 bases. Per germline, CDR1 SGDLS and CDR2 YYNGEE. V lost 0 bases and J lost 6; bases outside the gene matches: 8. The CDR3 sequence is 17 residues long. CDR3 sequence reads: CASSVALGLAGGNEQFF. In DNA form, the CDR3 reads TGTGCCAGCAGCGTAGCGTTAGGGCTAGCGGGAGGCAATGAGCAGTTCTTC. Full variable domain (remainder filled in from reference TRBV9 and TRBJ2-1): DSGVTQTPKHLITATGQRVTLRCSPRSGDLSVYWYQQSLDQGLQFLIQYYNGEERAKGNILERFSAQQFPDLHSELNLSSLELGDSALYFCASSVALGLAGGNEQFFGPGTRLTVL.

This clone showed up just once. The chain recombines TRBV29-1 with TRBJ2-3; 13 nucleotides line up with TRBD2. Trimming cost V 7 bases and J 6 bases; bases outside gene matches: 19. From germline, CDR1 is SQVTM and CDR2 ANQGSEA. There are 18 residues in the CDR3. The CDR3 is CSARGGGLAGAGTDTQYF. The CDR3 nucleotides are TGCAGCGCTAGAGGTGGAGGACTAGCGGGGGCGGGGACCGATACGCAGTATTTT.

V is TRBV7-9 and J is TRBJ2-1; D call uncertain. The CDR3 spans 15 residues. V dropped 1 base and J dropped 5 bases, with 12 bases sitting between them. Looked up from germline, CDR1 is SEHNR and CDR2 is FQNEAQ (reference sequence). The CDR3, as DNA: TGTGCCAGCAGCTTAGAAGGGTTGGCGGACAATGAGCAGTTCTTC. Residues: CASSLEGLADNEQFF.

The rearrangement joins TRBV5-1 to TRBJ2-1; TRBD2 is a possible D gene (6 bases). The CDR3 sequence is 16 residues long. Germline CDR1 reads SGHRS; CDR2 reads YFSETQ. V lost 7 bases and J 0 bases, leaving 17 bases between the germline ends. The CDR3 loop is CASCLGLGGSYNEQFF. Here the CDR3 DNA reads TGCGCCAGCTGCCTAGGATTGGGGGGCTCCTACAATGAGCAGTTCTTC.

The chain joins TRBV27 to TRBJ2-3; D remains unclear. The V end lost 0 bases, the J end lost 0 bases, and 13 bases lay between the germline ends. Germline lookup yields CDR1 MNHEY and CDR2 SMNVEV (reference sequence). This CDR3 spans 17 amino acids. The CDR3 DNA reads as TGTGCCAGCAGTTTATCAACAGCTTTTCCCAGCACAGATACGCAGTATTTT. It yields the protein CASSLSTAFPSTDTQYF.

The J gene is TRBJ2-3, the V gene TRBV18; D not resolved. The CDR3 consists of 14 residues. The V gene lost 3 bases and the J gene lost 4 bases, with 11 bases spanning the gap. Per the germline V gene, CDR1 is KGHSH and CDR2 is LQKENI. CDR3 sequence: CASSPLGNADTQYF. The CDR3 nucleotides are TGTGCCAGCTCACCCTTGGGGAACGCAGATACGCAGTATTTT.

This rearrangement joins TRBV19 to TRBJ1-1, with 8 bases aligning to TRBD1. The CDR3 totals 15 residues. The V segment lost 7 bases and the J segment 3 bases; nucleotides outside the gene matches: 10. Per the germline V gene, CDR1 is LNHDA and CDR2 is SQIVND (reference sequence). The chain's CDR3 is CASKFRGHVDTEAFF. For the CDR3, the DNA is TGTGCCAGTAAGTTCAGGGGGCATGTGGACACTGAAGCTTTCTTT.

This clone was picked up many times. The chain combines TRBV28 with TRBJ2-1; 9 bases are shared with TRBD2. This CDR3 contains 14 residues. The V segment lost 2 bases and the J segment 4 bases; nucleotides outside the gene matches: 0. The germline V gene encodes CDR1 MDHEN and CDR2 SYDVKM. This chain's CDR3 is CASSLTSGYNEQFF. CDR3 coding DNA: TGTGCCAGCAGTTTAACTAGCGGGTACAATGAGCAGTTCTTC.

This sequence joins TRBV7-9 and TRBJ2-5, with 8 bases aligning to TRBD1. The end of the DNA aligns better with TRBJ2-7, so the J call may be wrong. Germline CDR1 SEHNR, CDR2 FQNEAQ (reference sequence). CDR3 length: 14 residues. CDR3 bases: TGTGCCACCTCGACAGGGGTTCAGGCCTACGAGCAGTACTTC. Translated, it gives CATSTGVQAYEQYF.

The chain has TRBV4-1 and TRBJ1-2; TRBD1 matches at 7 bases. The V gene's germline CDR1 is MGHRA and CDR2 YSYEKL. With V trimmed by 0 bases and J by 2 bases, 15 bases remained unmatched. The CDR3 runs to 19 residues. This chain's CDR3 is CASSQEPVTPGQTNYGYTF. In DNA form, the CDR3 reads TGCGCCAGCAGCCAAGAGCCTGTAACCCCGGGACAGACGAACTATGGCTACACCTTC.

A word on this clone: Other nucleotide sequences in the sample specify the same CDR3. This chain uses TRBV29-1 with TRBJ2-1; D assignment may be TRBD1 or TRBD2 (6 bases each). This CDR3 contains 12 residues. Germline CDR1 and CDR2: SQVTM and ANQGSEA. CDR3 DNA: TGCATAGGGGGGAGCTCCTACAATGAGCAGTTCTTC. Residues: CIGGSSYNEQFF.

The chain uses TRBV27 and TRBJ1-6, with TRBD1 matching 7 bases. The CDR3 sequence is 16 residues long. With V trimmed by 3 bases and J by 8 bases, 10 bases remained unmatched. The V gene's germline CDR1 is MNHEY and CDR2 SMNVEV (reference sequence). CDR3 bases: TGTGCCAGCAGTTTCTACCCAAGACAGGGTGATTCACCCCTCCACTTT. It is translated as CASSFYPRQGDSPLHF.

This rearrangement joins TRBV7-8 to TRBJ2-2; no clear D. The germline gives CDR1 SGHVS, CDR2 FQNEAQ. The CDR3 loop spans 11 amino acids. V was clipped by 2 bases and J by 8 bases, with 3 bases between them. In DNA form, the CDR3 reads TGTGCCAGCAGCTTAATAGGGGAGCTGTTTTTT. Its translation is CASSLIGELFF. Variable domain in full (rest from reference TRBV7-8 and TRBJ2-2): GAGVSQSPRYKVAKRGQDVALRCDPISGHVSLFWYQQALGQGPEFLTYFQNEAQLDKSGLPSDRFFAERPEGSVSTLKIQRTQQEDSAVYLCASSLIGELFFGEGSRLTVL.

The chain is built from TRBV2 and TRBJ1-5; 7 bases fit TRBD1. This CDR3 region has 15 residues. Germline values: CDR1 SNHLY, CDR2 FYNNEI. The V and J ends lost 5 bases and 3 bases, in that order; junction bases with no gene match: 7. In DNA form, the CDR3 reads TGTGCCAGCAGTACGGGACAGAACCTCAATCAGCCCCAGCATTTT. Translated: CASSTGQNLNQPQHF.

This chain joins TRBV6-1 and TRBJ1-2; the match to TRBD1 covers 7 bases. Germline CDR1 MNHNS, CDR2 SASEGT. Germline trimming cut 7 bases from V and 0 bases from J; bases unmatched to any gene: 5. This CDR3 spans 14 amino acids. The CDR3 reads CASTPGTANYGYTF. The CDR3 bases are TGTGCCAGCACACCCGGGACAGCTAACTATGGCTACACCTTC.

For this clone: A junction boundary mismatches the germline segment, possibly from a read error. The chain joins TRBV7-7 to TRBJ2-5; D call uncertain. CDR3 length: 15 residues. The germline V gene encodes CDR1 SSHAT and CDR2 FNYEAQ (reference sequence). CDR3 loop: CASSRLADRPETQYF. In DNA, the CDR3 is TGTGCTAGCAGCCGCTTGGCGGACCGCCCAGAGACCCAGTACTTC.